This record covers a single T cell receptor (beta chain). Germline V gives CDR1 LGHNT, CDR2 FRNRAP. The CDR3 has 14 residues. The germline V and J ends were trimmed by 4 bases and 8 bases, with 15 bases remaining between them. Primers included in the PCR were 60 Vbeta and 13 Jbeta primers. The data were produced by immunoSEQ multiplex PCR, yet TCRdb's version contains in-frame clones alone and is incomplete. The sample records 150,000 to 200,000 clones, approximately 85% being singletons. The data are from a study of cytomegalovirus exposure and HLA in healthy donors. The chain recombines TRBV12-5 with TRBJ1-3; D might be TRBD1 (6 bases). Sequences were obtained from PBMCs. The origin of this receptor is a man younger than 35 in good health and CMV-seropositive. The CDR3 protein is CASGSDRRADTIYF. The DNA for the CDR3 is TGTGCTAGTGGTTCCGACAGGCGGGCGGACACCATATATTTT.